The clone carrying this TCR beta chain was seen ten or more times. Its target is unknown. Each TCR beta library was made by quantitative 5'-RACE that incorporated molecular barcodes. TCRdb called the 5' RACE reads again in MiXCR, with one record for every CDR3 protein. The sample has under 850,000 distinct CDR3 sequences, around a fifth seen once. The germline CDR1 and CDR2 sequences are MNHNS and SASEGT. This CDR3 contains 11 residues. V gave up 2 bases and J gave up 8 bases, with 6 bases separating them. The sample is drawn from a study of CD8 T cells in ankylosing spondylitis. Findings and limits, study-wide: Characteristic, it appeared, of ankylosing spondylitis blood was a TCR beta motif of fewer than 10 highly homologous variants. Significantly higher representation of disease-linked clones was reported for matched ankylosing spondylitis synovial fluid. Earlier authors reported some of these motif variants in reactive arthritis synovial fluid and blood. Relatively scarce in peripheral blood, disease-linked clones were CD8+.

Sequenced: blood, either unsorted or a sorted T cell fraction (not recorded which). The source of this sequence is a male donor with ankylosing spondylitis. This rearrangement joins TRBV6-1 to TRBJ1-2; D uncertain. CDR3 nucleotides: TGTGCCAGCAGTGAACACGAGGGCTACACCTTC. This sequence encodes CASSEHEGYTF.